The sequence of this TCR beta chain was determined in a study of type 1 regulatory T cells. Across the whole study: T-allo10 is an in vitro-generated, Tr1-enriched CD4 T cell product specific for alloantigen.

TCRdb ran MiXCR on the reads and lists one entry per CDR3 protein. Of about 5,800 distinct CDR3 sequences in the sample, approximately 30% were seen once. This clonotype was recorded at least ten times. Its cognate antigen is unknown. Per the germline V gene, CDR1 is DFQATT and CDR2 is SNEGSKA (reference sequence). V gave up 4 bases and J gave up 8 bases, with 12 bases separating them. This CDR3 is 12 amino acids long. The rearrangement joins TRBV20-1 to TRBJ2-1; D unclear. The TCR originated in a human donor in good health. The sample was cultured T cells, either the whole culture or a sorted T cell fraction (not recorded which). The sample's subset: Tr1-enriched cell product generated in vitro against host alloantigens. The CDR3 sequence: CSANTLRYEQFF. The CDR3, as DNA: TGCAGTGCTAATACTCTCCGGTATGAGCAGTTCTTC.